The 18 T cell receptor beta chains presented below share a single source sample, sequenced in a study of technical replicates of blood from several donors. Only in-frame clones appear in the TCRdb table, and some are missing; sequencing was by immunoSEQ multiplex PCR. Of under 85,000 clones in the sample, more than 85% were seen once. Sequencing was performed on T cells isolated from PBMCs. The receptors shown here come from a human donor in good health. Some clones in this sample may be carry-over from other donors' samples.

CDR3 amino acids: CASRGLAGVETQYF. The CDR3, as DNA: TGTGCCAGTAGAGGGCTAGCGGGAGTGGAGACCCAGTACTTC. The J gene is TRBJ2-5, the V gene TRBV19; 10 bases are shared with TRBD2. Trimming cost V 6 bases and J 5 bases; bases outside gene matches: 6. Germline loops: CDR1 LNHDA, CDR2 SQIVND (reference sequence). CDR3 size: 14 residues.

This chain's CDR3 is CASSVDPSGSTGELFF. The DNA for the CDR3 is TGTGCCAGCAGCGTAGATCCTAGCGGGAGTACCGGGGAGCTGTTTTTT. This chain connects TRBV9 to TRBJ2-2; 10 bases agree with TRBD2. V lost 0 bases to trimming and J lost 5 bases; unmatched junction nucleotides: 4. Germline V gene sequence: CDR1 SGDLS, CDR2 YYNGEE. The CDR3 sequence is 16 residues long.

Only a few counts were recorded for this clone. The DNA of the CDR3 is TGCAGCGTTGCGCTTGGAGGGTACAATGAGCAGTTCTTC. Its protein is CSVALGGYNEQFF. V is TRBV29-1 and J is TRBJ2-1, with D tentatively TRBD2 (6 bases). CDR3 length equals 13 residues. Per the germline V gene, CDR1 is SQVTM and CDR2 is ANQGSEA. Trimming pared 4 bases from V and 4 bases from J, leaving 11 bases between.

The CDR3: CASRSHKSSYNEQFF. In nucleotides, the CDR3 is TGTGCCAGCCGCTCCCATAAGAGCTCCTACAATGAGCAGTTCTTC. The rearrangement links TRBV11-1 to TRBJ2-1; D call uncertain. V was trimmed by 8 bases and J by 0 bases, leaving 14 bases between them. The CDR3 extends over 15 amino acids. Germline CDR1 and CDR2: SGHAT and FQDESV (reference sequence). The whole variable domain, filled in from reference TRBV11-1 and TRBJ2-1, reads EAEVAQSPRYKITEKSQAVAFWCDPISGHATLYWYRQILGQGPELLVQFQDESVVDDSQLPKDRFSAERLKGVDSTLKIQPAELGDSAMYLCASRSHKSSYNEQFFGPGTRLTVL.

This clone was seen only once. The rearrangement uses TRBV9 and TRBJ1-1; TRBD1 aligns across 7 bases. Per the germline V gene, CDR1 is SGDLS and CDR2 is YYNGEE. CDR3 length: 15 residues. With V trimmed by 2 bases and J by 7 bases, 11 bases remained unmatched. The CDR3 loop is CASSVGTDYNNEAFF. CDR3 bases: TGTGCCAGCAGCGTCGGGACAGACTATAATAATGAAGCTTTCTTT.

This chain uses TRBV27 with TRBJ2-7, with D maybe TRBD2 (6 bases). Trimming removed 5 bases at V and 2 bases at J, with 19 bases between. The CDR3 spans 16 residues. The germline V gene encodes CDR1 MNHEY and CDR2 SMNVEV (reference sequence). The CDR3 here is CASSRNRLVLTYEQYF. For the CDR3, the DNA is TGTGCCAGCAGTCGAAATCGACTAGTCCTCACCTACGAGCAGTACTTC.

The chain carries TRBV7-9 and TRBJ2-5, with D perhaps TRBD2 (7 bases). Germline V lookup: CDR1 SEHNR, CDR2 FQNEAQ (reference sequence). V lost 7 bases to trimming and J lost 5 bases, with 17 bases between them. The CDR3 consists of 14 residues. The CDR3 DNA reads as TGTGCCAGCACCATGGGGGGGGCAGGGGAGACCCAGTACTTC. This translates into CASTMGGAGETQYF.

This chain uses TRBV7-9 with TRBJ2-1, with D hard to call. The CDR3 length is 14 residues. Germline CDR1 is SEHNR and CDR2 is FQNEAQ (reference sequence). Trimming removed 4 bases at V and 6 bases at J, with 13 bases between. In DNA form, the CDR3 reads TGTGCCAGCAGCTCCATCCTGAAGCCCAATGAGCAGTTCTTC. It encodes CASSSILKPNEQFF.

The V call is TRBV7-2, the J call TRBJ1-3, with TRBD1 identical over 9 bases. The CDR3 is 17 residues long. The V and J ends lost 5 bases and 5 bases, in that order; junction bases with no gene match: 13. CDR1 and CDR2 from the germline V gene are SGHTA and FQGNSA. The CDR3 DNA reads as TGTGCCAGCAGCCCGTTCCTGGGACAGGGAGGAAGAAACACCATATATTTT. Its protein is CASSPFLGQGGRNTIYF.

Notes on this clone: The sample has other DNA sequences that encode this CDR3 too. CDR3: CASSYSLTGELFF. The CDR3 coding sequence is TGTGCCAGCAGTTATTCTTTGACCGGGGAGCTGTTTTTT. The chain is built from TRBV6-5 and TRBJ2-2; D is unresolved. The CDR3 contains 13 residues. The V gene's germline CDR1 is MNHEY and CDR2 SVGAGI. Trimming removed 3 bases at V and 5 bases at J, with 7 bases between.

J is TRBJ2-1 and V is TRBV7-9; D remains ambiguous. This CDR3 contains 11 residues. Germline V lookup: CDR1 SEHNR, CDR2 FQNEAQ (reference sequence). The V end lost 8 bases, the J end lost 3 bases, and 5 bases lay between the germline ends. CDR3 sequence (DNA): TGTGCCAGCCACTTCTACAATGAGCAGTTCTTC. Protein product: CASHFYNEQFF.

This rearrangement joins TRBV5-1 to TRBJ1-1; a possible D gene is TRBD1 (5 bases). V was clipped by 0 bases and J by 7 bases, with 13 bases between them. CDR1 and CDR2 from the germline V gene are SGHRS and YFSETQ. CDR3 size: 14 residues. The CDR3 sequence is CASSLGRKTGEAFF. In DNA form, the CDR3 reads TGCGCCAGCAGCTTGGGGCGGAAAACAGGTGAAGCTTTCTTT.

This clone was detected once. The chain recombines TRBV7-8 with TRBJ2-7; 8 bases map to TRBD2. V was clipped by 6 bases and J by 0 bases; unmatched bases: 10. Germline V gene data show CDR1 as SGHVS and CDR2 as FQNEAQ. The CDR3 spans 16 residues. The CDR3 sequence: CASRKLPREASYEQYF. CDR3 nucleotides: TGTGCCAGCAGGAAACTCCCGCGGGAGGCCTCCTACGAGCAGTACTTC.

This chain connects TRBV5-1 to TRBJ2-7; D is perhaps TRBD2 (7 bases). The CDR3 length is 17 residues. Germline CDR1 is SGHRS and CDR2 is YFSETQ. With 0 bases removed from V and 5 bases from J, the gap between germline ends came to 21 bases. CDR3 in DNA: TGCGCCAGCAGCTTGGGTGTATGGGGGGGCGCTCAGGACGAGCAGTACTTC. It codes for CASSLGVWGGAQDEQYF.

This chain connects TRBV28 to TRBJ2-7, with a tentative D call TRBD1 (6 bases). Trimming stripped 6 bases from V and 3 bases from J, with 6 bases between. CDR3 length: 11 amino acids. From germline, CDR1 is MDHEN and CDR2 SYDVKM. The DNA for the CDR3 is TGTGCCAGCAGCAGGGGCTACGAGCAGTACTTC. The encoded protein is CASSRGYEQYF. Filled out from reference TRBV28 and TRBJ2-7, the complete variable domain reads DVKVTQSSRYLVKRTGEKVFLECVQDMDHENMFWYRQDPGLGLRLIYFSYDVKMKEKGDIPEGYSVSREKKERFSLILESASTNQTSMYLCASSRGYEQYFGPGTRLTVT.

This sequence joins TRBV28 and TRBJ2-7; 8 bases are shared with TRBD1. This CDR3 region has 14 residues. In germline, CDR1 is MDHEN, CDR2 SYDVKM. The ends lost 5 bases at V and 4 bases at J; junction bases unmatched: 7. Written as DNA, the CDR3 is TGTGCCAGCAGTACCCGGACAGGGCTTTACGAGCAGTACTTC. Protein product: CASSTRTGLYEQYF. The full variable domain, rest sourced from reference TRBV28 and TRBJ2-7, is DVKVTQSSRYLVKRTGEKVFLECVQDMDHENMFWYRQDPGLGLRLIYFSYDVKMKEKGDIPEGYSVSREKKERFSLILESASTNQTSMYLCASSTRTGLYEQYFGPGTRLTVT.

The chain recombines TRBV6-5 with TRBJ2-7; 9 nucleotides align to TRBD1. CDR1 is MNHEY, CDR2 SVGAGI, per germline. The CDR3 spans 14 residues. V trimming: 6 bases; J trimming: 7 bases; junction bases outside the gene matches: 10. The chain's CDR3 is CASRPRQGTGEQYF. The CDR3 bases are TGTGCCAGCAGACCAAGGCAGGGGACAGGGGAGCAGTACTTC.

The chain couples TRBV28 to TRBJ2-1; TRBD1 matches 9 bases. Per the germline V gene, CDR1 is MDHEN and CDR2 is SYDVKM. The ends lost 8 bases at V and 1 base at J; junction bases unmatched: 6. CDR3 length: 15 residues. The CDR3 coding sequence is TGTGCCAGCTGGACCGGGACAGGGTCCTACAATGAGCAGTTCTTC. It yields the protein CASWTGTGSYNEQFF. Supplemented by reference TRBV28 and TRBJ2-1, the full variable domain reads DVKVTQSSRYLVKRTGEKVFLECVQDMDHENMFWYRQDPGLGLRLIYFSYDVKMKEKGDIPEGYSVSREKKERFSLILESASTNQTSMYLCASWTGTGSYNEQFFGPGTRLTVL.